The next 3 T cell receptor beta chains were all read from a single sample in a study of long-term antiretroviral therapy in people with HIV. The assay used was immunoSEQ (version v3.0), run at survey level. Assay: immunoSEQ multiplex PCR; the TCRdb copy retains only in-frame clones and omits some. The table has 25,000 to 35,000 clones, approximately 96% seen once. Material: unsorted PBMCs, obtained 6.5 to 6.6 years after starting antiretroviral therapy. Source of these receptors: a man aged 25 to 40 with HIV.

The CDR3 sequence is CASSGTTERSQYF. The CDR3 DNA sequence: TGTGCCAGCAGTGGGACGACAGAGCGTTCGCAGTACTTC. The rearrangement links TRBV6-1 to TRBJ2-7; possibly TRBD1 for D (5 bases). Germline values: CDR1 MNHNS, CDR2 SASEGT. CDR3 length equals 13 residues. V was trimmed by 4 bases and J by 9 bases, leaving 16 bases between them.

The gene calls are TRBV1 and TRBJ2-1. TRBV1 is a pseudogene segment. CDR3 length: 12 residues. The CDR3 sequence is CTVGFSYNEQFF. In DNA form, the CDR3 reads TGCACCGTGGGGTTCTCCTACAATGAGCAGTTCTTC.

J is TRBJ1-4 and V is TRBV15, with 8 bases aligning to TRBD1. The germline V gene encodes CDR1 LNHNV and CDR2 YYDKDF (reference sequence). This CDR3 is built from 14 residues. J was trimmed by 8 bases and V by 3 bases; bases with no gene match: 5. CDR3 bases: TGTGCCACCAGCAGCGACAGGGGATACGAAAAACTGTTTTTT. Its protein is CATSSDRGYEKLFF. Based on the CDR3 plus reference TRBV15 and TRBJ1-4, the full variable domain is DAMVIQNPRYQVTQFGKPVTLSCSQTLNHNVMYWYQQKSSQAPKLLFHYYDKDFNNEADTPDNFQSRRPNTSFCFLDIRSPGLGDTAMYLCATSSDRGYEKLFFGSGTQLSVL.